Shown below are 23 T cell receptor beta chains from a single sample sequenced in a study of shared clonotypes between healthy human individuals. Profiling relied on immunoSEQ multiplex PCR, and the TCRdb table lists in-frame clones only, not all of them. The top ten hold about 1.7% of the sample, which has 600,000 to 750,000 clones, about two thirds seen once. Specimen: memory CD4+ T cells sorted from blood. Described subset: CD45RA-negative fraction. These receptors were taken from a young woman in good health.

This clone was counted between two and nine times. J is TRBJ1-2 and V is TRBV7-2; D is perhaps TRBD1 (6 bases). The CDR3 is 17 amino acids. Germline CDR1 is SGHTA and CDR2 is FQGNSA. V lost 4 bases and J lost 8, with 26 bases in between. CDR3 loop: CASSSLQGSVWLGGYTF. The CDR3, as DNA: TGTGCCAGCAGCTCCCTACAGGGATCGGTATGGTTGGGAGGCTACACCTTC.

For this clone: The identical CDR3 is also encoded by other nucleotide sequences in the sample. This sequence joins TRBV7-2 and TRBJ2-1, with D tentatively TRBD1 (6 bases). The germline V gene has CDR1 SGHTA and CDR2 FQGNSA. V lost 4 bases and J lost 5, with 9 bases in between. The CDR3 runs 13 residues. The CDR3 nucleotides read TGTGCCAGCAGCTACAACAGGGACAATGAGCAGTTCTTC. It encodes CASSYNRDNEQFF. Full variable domain (missing parts from reference TRBV7-2 and TRBJ2-1): GAGVSQSPSNKVTEKGKDVELRCDPISGHTALYWYRQSLGQGLEFLIYFQGNSAPDKSGLPSDRFSAERTGGSVSTLTIQRTQQEDSAVYLCASSYNRDNEQFFGPGTRLTVL.

The rearrangement joins TRBV11-3 to TRBJ1-4; the D gene is possibly TRBD1 (5 bases). The V gene's germline CDR1 is SGHNT and CDR2 YENEEA. The CDR3 is 12 residues long. V was shortened by 6 bases and J by 8 bases, with 10 bases between the two germline ends. The CDR3 DNA sequence: TGTGCCAGCAGGTCTGGGGGGGAAAAACTGTTTTTT. Its translation is CASRSGGEKLFF.

The chain recombines TRBV7-2 with TRBJ2-7; 7 nucleotides match TRBD2. The CDR3 consists of 16 residues. The J segment lost 4 bases and the V segment lost 1 base, leaving 10 bases of the junction unmatched. CDR1 is SGHTA, CDR2 FQGNSA, per germline. CDR3 loop: CASSLGFQRDRYEQYF. Written as DNA, the CDR3 is TGTGCCAGCAGCTTAGGTTTCCAGCGGGATAGGTACGAGCAGTACTTC.

The chain joins TRBV2 to TRBJ2-5; D is possibly TRBD2 (6 bases). Germline CDR1 is SNHLY and CDR2 is FYNNEI. The CDR3 consists of 14 residues. Trimming shortened V by 2 bases and J by 2 bases, and 9 bases separated the two germline ends. CDR3 sequence reads: CASSEMGLQETQYF. DNA of the CDR3: TGTGCCAGCAGTGAAATGGGACTTCAAGAGACCCAGTACTTC.

The V gene is TRBV27, the J gene TRBJ1-4; possible D gene TRBD1, 5 bases. Germline CDR1 is MNHEY and CDR2 is SMNVEV (reference sequence). The CDR3 has 16 amino acids. Trimming stripped 6 bases from V and 2 bases from J, with 16 bases between. The CDR3 is CASRGQGRLTNEKLFF. In DNA form, the CDR3 reads TGTGCCAGCAGAGGGCAGGGAAGGTTGACTAATGAAAAACTGTTTTTT.

The V call is TRBV19, the J call TRBJ1-2, with TRBD1 as a possible D gene (6 bases). The V end was cut by 5 bases, the J end by 4 bases, with 14 bases between. The germline CDR1 and CDR2 sequences are LNHDA and SQIVND (reference sequence). CDR3 size: 14 residues. The CDR3 here is CASSRTESLYGYTF. CDR3 nucleotide sequence: TGTGCCAGTAGTCGGACAGAAAGCCTCTATGGCTACACCTTC.

V usage is TRBV9 and J usage is TRBJ2-3; 12 bases align to TRBD2. The germline V gene has CDR1 SGDLS and CDR2 YYNGEE. The CDR3 has 15 amino acids. The V segment lost 3 bases and the J segment 5 bases; nucleotides outside the gene matches: 4. The CDR3 region is CASSASTSGRDTQYF. The CDR3 coding sequence is TGTGCCAGCAGCGCCTCGACTAGCGGGAGAGATACGCAGTATTTT.

The J gene is TRBJ1-5, the V gene TRBV23-1; 9 positions agree with TRBD1. TRBV23-1 is noted as an ORF with a role that remains uncertain. The trim removed 6 bases at V and 0 bases at J, leaving 12 bases unmatched. The CDR3 loop spans 18 amino acids. The DNA of the CDR3 is TGCGCCAGCAGGGGACAGGGAAACGGGGAGTATAGCAATCAGCCCCAGCATTTT. It encodes CASRGQGNGEYSNQPQHF.

The chain couples TRBV7-2 to TRBJ2-5; perhaps TRBD1 as D (6 bases). V gave up 5 bases and J gave up 2 bases, with 9 bases separating them. Germline CDR1 SGHTA, CDR2 FQGNSA. CDR3 length equals 13 residues. Written as DNA, the CDR3 is TGTGCCAGCAGCGGACAGCAACAAGAGACCCAGTACTTC. This encodes CASSGQQQETQYF. Full variable domain (missing parts from reference TRBV7-2 and TRBJ2-5): GAGVSQSPSNKVTEKGKDVELRCDPISGHTALYWYRQSLGQGLEFLIYFQGNSAPDKSGLPSDRFSAERTGGSVSTLTIQRTQQEDSAVYLCASSGQQQETQYFGPGTRLLVL.

The rearrangement joins TRBV10-1 to TRBJ2-3; D could derive from TRBD1 or TRBD2 (5 bases each). V was clipped by 4 bases and J by 0 bases, with 11 bases between them. There are 15 residues in the CDR3. CDR1 is WNHNN and CDR2 is SYGVQD in the germline V gene (reference sequence). CDR3 residues: CASSAGTASTDTQYF. The CDR3 bases are TGCGCCAGCAGTGCCGGGACGGCTAGCACAGATACGCAGTATTTT.

This sequence joins TRBV2 and TRBJ1-1, with a weak D call TRBD1 (5 bases). Between the trimmed V and J ends, which lost 6 bases and 0 bases, there was a span of 14 bases. CDR3 length equals 15 residues. Germline-derived CDR1 and CDR2 are SNHLY and FYNNEI. In DNA form, the CDR3 reads TGTGCCAGCAGCTCAGGGAGAGGTATGAACACTGAAGCTTTCTTT. Translation gives CASSSGRGMNTEAFF. Looking up the rest from reference TRBV2 and TRBJ1-1 gives the full variable domain: EPEVTQTPSHQVTQMGQEVILRCVPISNHLYFYWYRQILGQKVEFLVSFYNNEISEKSEIFDDQFSVERPDGSNFTLKIRSTKLEDSAMYFCASSSGRGMNTEAFFGQGTRLTVV.

J is TRBJ2-7 and V is TRBV4-1; TRBD1 agrees at 9 bases. This CDR3 is 15 amino acids long. The ends lost 3 bases at V and 4 bases at J; junction bases unmatched: 7. Per the germline V gene, CDR1 is MGHRA and CDR2 is YSYEKL. DNA for the CDR3: TGCGCCAGCAGCCAGCTACGACAGGGGGGGTACGAGCAGTACTTC. Translating gives CASSQLRQGGYEQYF.

The chain employs TRBV15 and TRBJ2-2, with D uncertain. V shed 2 bases and J shed 5 bases, with 9 bases lying between them. CDR1 is LNHNV, CDR2 YYDKDF, per germline (reference sequence). This CDR3 has 14 amino acids. The DNA of the CDR3 is TGTGCCACCAGCAGACCCCTAGATACCGGGGAGCTGTTTTTT. Its translation is CATSRPLDTGELFF.

The sample holds a few counts of this clone. The chain has TRBV7-9 and TRBJ2-5, with TRBD2 as a possible D gene (6 bases). The germline V and J ends were trimmed by 1 base and 5 bases, with 11 bases remaining between them. Germline-derived CDR1 and CDR2 are SEHNR and FQNEAQ (reference sequence). The CDR3 runs 14 residues. The CDR3 bases are TGTGCCAGCAGCTTAGGGGCGGGGTCCGAGACCCAGTACTTC. Translation gives CASSLGAGSETQYF.

This clone was detected a few times. The J gene is TRBJ2-7, the V gene TRBV14, with 8 bases matching TRBD1. Germline CDR1 and CDR2: SGHDN and FVKESK. Germline trimming cut 4 bases from V and 4 bases from J; bases unmatched to any gene: 21. This CDR3 has 19 amino acids. The CDR3 reads CASSLFYSAQGALGYEQYF. CDR3 nucleotides: TGTGCCAGCAGCCTCTTTTATTCAGCCCAGGGGGCGTTGGGGTACGAGCAGTACTTC.

The chain carries TRBV7-9 and TRBJ2-7; D gene unclear. The CDR3 runs to 14 residues. Trimming took 2 bases from V and 4 from J, leaving 12 bases between them. Germline values: CDR1 SEHNR, CDR2 FQNEAQ (reference sequence). CDR3 sequence: CASSLLGSRYEQYF. The CDR3 DNA sequence: TGTGCCAGCAGCTTATTAGGCAGCCGATACGAGCAGTACTTC.

V and J are TRBV7-4 and TRBJ1-5; D unresolved. Germline V lookup: CDR1 SGHVT, CDR2 SQSDAQ. This CDR3 spans 13 amino acids. V was shortened by 2 bases and J by 7 bases, with 9 bases between the two germline ends. The CDR3 loop is CASSLPLFQPQHF. The DNA of the CDR3 is TGTGCCAGCAGCTTACCCCTCTTCCAGCCCCAGCATTTT.

This clone was seen once. The V call is TRBV15, the J call TRBJ2-7, with 8 nucleotides matching TRBD2. Germline V gives CDR1 LNHNV, CDR2 YYDKDF (reference sequence). The CDR3 runs 15 residues. With V trimmed by 0 bases and J by 5 bases, 6 bases remained unmatched. CDR3 bases: TGTGCCACCAGCAGAGAGGCGAGCGGGAGCGACGAGCAGTACTTC. The encoded protein is CATSREASGSDEQYF.

The chain combines TRBV7-8 with TRBJ2-7; TRBD1 matches 10 bases. The V segment lost 5 bases and the J segment 3 bases; nucleotides outside the gene matches: 10. The germline V gene encodes CDR1 SGHVS and CDR2 FQNEAQ. The CDR3 is 16 residues long. The CDR3 DNA is TGTGCCAGCAGCCCTAGGGGGCGGGACAGGGGCTACGAGCAGTACTTC. This codes for CASSPRGRDRGYEQYF.

The chain has TRBV2 and TRBJ2-3, with D possibly being TRBD2 (5 bases). V lost 10 bases and J lost 1, with 15 bases in between. The CDR3 covers 14 residues. CDR1 SNHLY and CDR2 FYNNEI come from the germline V gene. Here the CDR3 DNA reads TGTGCCACCAAAAGGAATAGCGGCACAGATACGCAGTATTTT. This gives the protein CATKRNSGTDTQYF.

The rearrangement uses TRBV28 and TRBJ1-1; the D is unclear. The CDR3 has 12 residues. Per the germline V gene, CDR1 is MDHEN and CDR2 is SYDVKM. The V gene lost 8 bases and the J gene lost 1 base, with 8 bases spanning the gap. The CDR3 DNA sequence: TGTGCCAGCGCTGGGCAGAACACTGAAGCTTTCTTT. It encodes CASAGQNTEAFF.

The genes are TRBV20-1 and TRBJ2-7, with no clear D. Trimming left V 6 bases short and J 3 bases short, with 9 bases between. This CDR3 comprises 11 residues. Germline CDR1 DFQATT, CDR2 SNEGSKA (reference sequence). CDR3 in DNA: TGCAGTGCCAATTATCTCTACGAGCAGTACTTC. Its protein is CSANYLYEQYF.